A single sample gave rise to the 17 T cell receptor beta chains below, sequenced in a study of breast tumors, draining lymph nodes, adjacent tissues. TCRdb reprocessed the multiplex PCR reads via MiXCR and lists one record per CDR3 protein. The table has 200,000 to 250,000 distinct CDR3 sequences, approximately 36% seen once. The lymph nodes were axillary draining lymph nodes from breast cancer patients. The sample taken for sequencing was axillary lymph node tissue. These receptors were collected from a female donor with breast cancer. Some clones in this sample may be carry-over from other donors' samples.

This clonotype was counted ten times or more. For the CDR3, the DNA is TGTGCCAGCAGCCCCGGCGGGGTCCTGGGAGAGACCCAGTACTTC. Its translation is CASSPGGVLGETQYF. This sequence joins TRBV7-3 and TRBJ2-5; D is perhaps TRBD2 (6 bases). The germline CDR1 and CDR2 sequences are SGHTA and FQGTGA. The ends were cut back, 5 bases at V and 4 bases at J, with 17 bases in the middle. The CDR3 length is 15 residues.

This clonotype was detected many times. Here the CDR3 DNA reads TGCAGTGCTAGAGATCGGGGTTGGGTAGCGGGGGGGAGTTCCTACAATGAGCAGTTCTTC. Translating it yields CSARDRGWVAGGSSYNEQFF. V usage is TRBV20-1 and J usage is TRBJ2-1; 11 nucleotides match TRBD2. There are 20 residues in the CDR3. Germline assignment: CDR1 DFQATT and CDR2 SNEGSKA (reference sequence). V dropped 0 bases and J dropped 1; count of bases not matched to a gene: 14.

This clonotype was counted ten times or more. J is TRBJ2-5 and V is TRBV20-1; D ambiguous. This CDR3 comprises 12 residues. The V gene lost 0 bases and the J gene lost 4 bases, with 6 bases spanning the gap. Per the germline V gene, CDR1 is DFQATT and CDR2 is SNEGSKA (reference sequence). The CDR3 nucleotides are TGCAGTGCTAGAGAATCGATAGAGACCCAGTACTTC. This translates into CSARESIETQYF.

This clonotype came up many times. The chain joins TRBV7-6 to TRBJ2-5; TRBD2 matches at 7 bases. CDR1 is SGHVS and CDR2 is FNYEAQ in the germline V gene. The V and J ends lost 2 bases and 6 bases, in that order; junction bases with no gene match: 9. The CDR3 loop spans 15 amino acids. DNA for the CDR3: TGTGCCAGCAGCTTATCGGGGGGAGTCTTAAAGACCCAGTACTTC. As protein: CASSLSGGVLKTQYF.

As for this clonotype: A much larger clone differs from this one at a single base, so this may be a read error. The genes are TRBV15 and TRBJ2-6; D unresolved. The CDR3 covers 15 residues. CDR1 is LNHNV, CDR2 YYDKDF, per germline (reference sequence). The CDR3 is CATSRDSSEANVLTF. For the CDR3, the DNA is TGTGCCACCAGCAGAGACAGCTCTGAGGCCAACGTCCTGACTTTC.

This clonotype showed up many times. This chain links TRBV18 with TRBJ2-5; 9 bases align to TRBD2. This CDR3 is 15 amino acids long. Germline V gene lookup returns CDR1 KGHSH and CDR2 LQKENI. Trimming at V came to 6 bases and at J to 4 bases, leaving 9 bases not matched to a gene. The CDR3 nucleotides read TGTGCCAGCTCGTCGACTAGCGGAATTTTAGAGACCCAGTACTTC. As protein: CASSSTSGILETQYF.

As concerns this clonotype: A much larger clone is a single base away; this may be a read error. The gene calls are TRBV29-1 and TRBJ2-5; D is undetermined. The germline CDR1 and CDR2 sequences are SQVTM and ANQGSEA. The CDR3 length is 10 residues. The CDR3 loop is CSVAQEAQYF. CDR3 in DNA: TGCAGCGTTGCACAAGAGGCCCAGTACTTC.

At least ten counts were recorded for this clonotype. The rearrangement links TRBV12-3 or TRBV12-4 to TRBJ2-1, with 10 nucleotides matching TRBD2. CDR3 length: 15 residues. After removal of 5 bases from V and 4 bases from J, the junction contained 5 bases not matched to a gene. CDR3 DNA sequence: TGTGCCAGCAGTCTCCTAGCGGGAGTATACAATGAGCAGTTCTTC. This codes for CASSLLAGVYNEQFF.

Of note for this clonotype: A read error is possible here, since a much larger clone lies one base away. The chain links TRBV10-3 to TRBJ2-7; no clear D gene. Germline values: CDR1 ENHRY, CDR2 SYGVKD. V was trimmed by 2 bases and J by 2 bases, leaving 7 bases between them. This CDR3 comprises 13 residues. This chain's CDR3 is CAISESRAYEQYF. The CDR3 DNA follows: TGTGCCATCAGTGAGAGCCGAGCCTACGAGCAGTACTTC.

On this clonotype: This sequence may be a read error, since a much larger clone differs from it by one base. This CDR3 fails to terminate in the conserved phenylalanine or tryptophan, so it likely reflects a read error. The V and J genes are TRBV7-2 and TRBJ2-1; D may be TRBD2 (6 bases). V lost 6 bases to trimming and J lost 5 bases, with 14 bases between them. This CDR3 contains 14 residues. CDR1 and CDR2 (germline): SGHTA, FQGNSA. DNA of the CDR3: TGTGCCAGCAGATCTAGCGTACTCCACAATGAGCAGTTCCTC. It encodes CASRSSVLHNEQFL.

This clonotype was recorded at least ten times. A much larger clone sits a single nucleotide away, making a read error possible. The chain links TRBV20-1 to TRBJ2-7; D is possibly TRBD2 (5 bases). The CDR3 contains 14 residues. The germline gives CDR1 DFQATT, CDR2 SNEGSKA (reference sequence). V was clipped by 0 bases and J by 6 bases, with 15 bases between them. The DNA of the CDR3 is TGCAGTGCTAGAGATTCGGGGTACAGCTCCGAGCAGTACTTC. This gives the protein CSARDSGYSSEQYF.

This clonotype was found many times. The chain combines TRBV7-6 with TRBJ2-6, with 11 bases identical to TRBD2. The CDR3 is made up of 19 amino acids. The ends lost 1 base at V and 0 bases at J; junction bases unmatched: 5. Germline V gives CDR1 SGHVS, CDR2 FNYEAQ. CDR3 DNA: TGTGCCAGCAGCTTAGGGATAGCGGGAGGGAACTCTGGGGCCAACGTCCTGACTTTC. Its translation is CASSLGIAGGNSGANVLTF.

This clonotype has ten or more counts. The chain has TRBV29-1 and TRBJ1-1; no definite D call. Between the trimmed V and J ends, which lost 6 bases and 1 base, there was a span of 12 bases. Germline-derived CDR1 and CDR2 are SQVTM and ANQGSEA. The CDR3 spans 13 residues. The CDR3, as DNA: TGCAGCGTCGCCGATCGGGGGAACACTGAAGCTTTCTTT. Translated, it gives CSVADRGNTEAFF. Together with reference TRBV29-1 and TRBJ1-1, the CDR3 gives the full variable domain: SAVISQKPSRDICQRGTSLTIQCQVDSQVTMMFWYRQQPGQSLTLIATANQGSEATYESGFVIDKFPISRPNLTFSTLTVSNMSPEDSSIYLCSVADRGNTEAFFGQGTRLTVV.

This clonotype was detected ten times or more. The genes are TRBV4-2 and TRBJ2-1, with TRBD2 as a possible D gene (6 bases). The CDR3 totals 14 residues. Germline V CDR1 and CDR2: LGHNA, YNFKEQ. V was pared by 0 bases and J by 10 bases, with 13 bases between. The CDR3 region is CASSQDRAGGEQFF. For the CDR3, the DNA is TGTGCCAGCAGCCAAGACCGGGCAGGAGGGGAGCAGTTCTTC.

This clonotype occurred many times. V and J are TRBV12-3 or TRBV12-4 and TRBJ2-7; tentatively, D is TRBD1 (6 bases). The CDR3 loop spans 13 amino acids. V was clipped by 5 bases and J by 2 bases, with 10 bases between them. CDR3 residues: CASSRTVAYEQYF. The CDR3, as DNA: TGTGCCAGCAGTCGGACAGTTGCCTACGAGCAGTACTTC.

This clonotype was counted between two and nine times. As DNA, the CDR3 is TGTGCCAGTGGGACTGGGAATTCACCCCTCCACTTT. It codes for CASGTGNSPLHF. The chain couples TRBV19 to TRBJ1-6; tentatively, D is TRBD1 (5 bases). Germline-derived CDR1 and CDR2 are LNHDA and SQIVND (reference sequence). CDR3 length: 12 amino acids. Deletions cut 8 bases from V and 7 bases from J, with 9 bases between.

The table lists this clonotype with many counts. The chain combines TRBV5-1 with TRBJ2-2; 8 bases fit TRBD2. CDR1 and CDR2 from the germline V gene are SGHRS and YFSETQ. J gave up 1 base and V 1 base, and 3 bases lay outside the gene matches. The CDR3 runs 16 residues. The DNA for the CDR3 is TGCGCCAGCAGCTTGTATACTAGCGGGAACACCGGGGAGCTGTTTTTT. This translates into CASSLYTSGNTGELFF.